These T cell receptor beta chains were read from a single sample in a study of T cell responses to AZD1222 COVID-19 vaccine. Measured with immunoSEQ multiplex PCR; TCRdb has only the in-frame clones, and not every one. The sample holds about 150,000 clones, roughly nine tenths seen once. Source: peripheral blood, taken on day 0 of AZD1222 vaccination. These receptors were taken from an adult in good health. Both conserved end residues are part of each CDR3. D genes are given only for firm matches. Clone size is not always given. Where it is, it says once, few, many or a class for expanded clones.

cdr3_nt cdr3_aa clone_size d_call j_call v_call
TGTGCCACCAGCAGAGAAGCCCAATCCAATCAGCCCCAGCATTTT CATSREAQSNQPQHF once . TRBJ1-5 TRBV15
TGCGCCAGCAGCTTGGAAGTACTAACGGGTGGCTACACCTTC CASSLEVLTGGYTF . . TRBJ1-2 TRBV5-1
TGTGCCAGCAGCTTAACAGGGCCTGGCGAGCAGTACTTC CASSLTGPGEQYF . . TRBJ2-7 TRBV7-9
TGTGCCAGCAGCCCGGGGCCCGTGGGGTCCACAACTAATGAAAAACTGTTTTTT CASSPGPVGSTTNEKLFF . . TRBJ1-4 TRBV4-2
TGCGCCAGCAGCCAAGAGTACAGCCGTAATGAAAAACTGTTTTTT CASSQEYSRNEKLFF few . TRBJ1-4 TRBV4-1
TGTGCCAGCAGACGCTCGGGGAAGAGGAGGTACACCGGGGAGCTGTTTTTT CASRRSGKRRYTGELFF once . TRBJ2-2 TRBV3-1/TRBV3-2
TGTGCCAGCAGTTCCCCAACCCGACAGGGGGCTGTTCAGCCCCAGCATTTT CASSSPTRQGAVQPQHF . TRBD1 TRBJ1-5 TRBV28
TGCAGTGCCTCAGGGGTCTATGGCTACACCTTC CSASGVYGYTF . . TRBJ1-2 TRBV20-1
TGTGCCAGCAGCTCCCAGGGAGGGGTAGGCACTGAAGCTTTCTTT CASSSQGGVGTEAFF once . TRBJ1-1 TRBV7-2
TGTGCCACCAGCAGAGAAACAGGTAGTGGCAATCAGCCCCAGCATTTT CATSRETGSGNQPQHF . . TRBJ1-5 TRBV15
TGTGCCAGCAGTTTTGGCCCGAACACCGGGGAGCTGTTTTTT CASSFGPNTGELFF once . TRBJ2-2 TRBV27
TGTGCCAGCCCCACAGGGGTGAGGGGGAGCAATCAGCCCCAGCATTTT CASPTGVRGSNQPQHF . TRBD1 TRBJ1-5 TRBV6-8
TGTGCCAGTACTCCAGGGCCGGGGTATGAGCAGTTCTTC CASTPGPGYEQFF . . TRBJ2-1 TRBV19
TGTGCCAGCAGCCTGCTCTTGCGGGCGGCCTACAATGAGCAGTTCTTC CASSLLLRAAYNEQFF . . TRBJ2-1 TRBV7-8
TGTGCCAGCAGCGCCCAAGAAAACACTGAAGCTTTCTTT CASSAQENTEAFF . . TRBJ1-1 TRBV7-6
TGTGCCAGTTCACAGGGGTTTACGACCGGGGAGCTGTTTTTT CASSQGFTTGELFF . TRBD1 TRBJ2-2 TRBV2
TGTGCCAGCAGTGGCTCAGGGGGCAGTCGAACTAATGAAAAACTGTTTTTT CASSGSGGSRTNEKLFF . TRBD1 TRBJ1-4 TRBV6-1
TGTGCCAGCAGTGAATCAGGGGGGTACGAAAAACTGTTTTTT CASSESGGYEKLFF . TRBD1 TRBJ1-4 TRBV25-1
TGTGCCAGCAGCGCCCGACAGGGCGGTACCGGGGAGCTGTTTTTT CASSARQGGTGELFF . TRBD1 TRBJ2-2 TRBV9
TGTGCCAGCAGTTACTCCAGCTCTGGAAACACCATATATTTT CASSYSSSGNTIYF . . TRBJ1-3 TRBV6-2/TRBV6-3
TGTGCCAGCAGCCATTTTCAATCCACCGGGGAGCTGTTTTTT CASSHFQSTGELFF . . TRBJ2-2 TRBV3-1/TRBV3-2
TGTGCCAGCAGTCCCTCTTATCAGGGAAACACCATATATTTT CASSPSYQGNTIYF . . TRBJ1-3 TRBV2
TGCGCCAGCAGTTCGGGGGGAACCAACACGCAGTATTTT CASSSGGTNTQYF . TRBD2 TRBJ2-3 TRBV10-2
TGTGCCACCTTTAGTGGGGGGGGGACTTCACCCCTCCACTTT CATFSGGGTSPLHF . . TRBJ1-6 TRBV5-4
TGTGCCAGTAGTATAACTAGGCAGGTCAACACTGAAGCTTTCTTT CASSITRQVNTEAFF once . TRBJ1-1 TRBV19
TGTGCTAGTGGTTTGGGGGACAGGGTTGGCTATGGCTACACCTTC CASGLGDRVGYGYTF . TRBD1 TRBJ1-2 TRBV12-5
TGTGCCAGCTCATCTAACACAGGATTATTAGCCAAAAACATTCAGTACTTC CASSSNTGLLAKNIQYF . . TRBJ2-4 TRBV18
TGTGCCAGCAGTTTTCCGGATCAGCCCCAGCATTTT CASSFPDQPQHF . . TRBJ1-5 TRBV28
TGTGCCAGCAGCGGTGGACAGGGGATGAAATACAATGAGCAGTTCTTC CASSGGQGMKYNEQFF . TRBD1 TRBJ2-1 TRBV7-9
TGTGCCAGCAGGCTTACTCGGAGCTCTGGAAACACCATATATTTT CASRLTRSSGNTIYF . . TRBJ1-3 TRBV27
TGTGCCACCTCCGGTGGAGCGACGAACACCGGGGAGCTGTTTTTT CATSGGATNTGELFF . . TRBJ2-2 TRBV27
TGCGCCAGCGTCGGCACAGTTTATACCAACTATGGCTACACCTTC CASVGTVYTNYGYTF . . TRBJ1-2 TRBV5-1
TGTGCCAGCAGTATAACCGGGGCCACCACTGAAGCTTTCTTT CASSITGATTEAFF once . TRBJ1-1 TRBV28
TGTGCCAGCTCACCCCCCGGGGTGGGCGGGGAGCTGTTTTTT CASSPPGVGGELFF . . TRBJ2-2 TRBV18
TGTGCCAGCAGCCAAGATTACAGCCCTTGGGGCTACACCTTC CASSQDYSPWGYTF few . TRBJ1-2 TRBV3-1/TRBV3-2
TGTGCCAGCAGCACCCAGGGCGGGGGCACTGAAGCTTTCTTT CASSTQGGGTEAFF . . TRBJ1-1 TRBV5-6
TGCAGTGCTATCGACTATGGCTACACCTTC CSAIDYGYTF . . TRBJ1-2 TRBV20-1
TGTGCCCATCAGGGACAGGGGTATTATAATGAGCAGTTCTTC CAHQGQGYYNEQFF . TRBD1 TRBJ2-1 TRBV28
TGTGCCATCATGCTAGCGGGCGCGGCGAAGCAGTTCTTC CAIMLAGAAKQFF . TRBD2 TRBJ2-1 TRBV10-3
TGTGCCAGCAGTTTATCCGGGTCCCAGGAGCAGTTCTTC CASSLSGSQEQFF . . TRBJ2-1 TRBV12-3/TRBV12-4
TGCGCCAGCGGAACAGGGGGCCAGAACACTGAAGCTTTCTTT CASGTGGQNTEAFF once TRBD1 TRBJ1-1 TRBV5-1
TGTGCCACCAGCAGAGAGTGGTCGTCCGCTTTCTTT CATSREWSSAFF . . TRBJ1-1 TRBV15
TGTGCTAGCAGCTTAGGTCGCCAGACAGGGAAGAGCAATCAGCCCCAGCATTTT CASSLGRQTGKSNQPQHF . TRBD1 TRBJ1-5 TRBV7-7
TGCGCCACCCCGACCGTCCCTTACAGCAAACCCAACACCGGGGAGCTGTTTTTT CATPTVPYSKPNTGELFF . . TRBJ2-2 TRBV4-3